This TCR beta chain was captured in a study of CD8 T cells in ankylosing spondylitis. Study outcomes and limitations: Disease-linked clones reportedly showed significant enrichment in matched ankylosing spondylitis synovial fluid. Reactive arthritis synovial fluid and blood previously showed some of these motif variants.

Molecular-barcoded quantitative 5'-RACE produced these TCR beta libraries. MiXCR, applied by TCRdb to the 5' RACE reads, yields one record per CDR3 protein. This table has a few hundred thousand distinct CDR3 sequences, 11% appearing once. This clonotype was observed at least ten times. Its specificity is unknown. The junction had 2 bases not matched to a gene; V was cut back by 5 bases and J by 3 bases. The CDR3 totals 14 residues. The source of this sequence is a female donor with ankylosing spondylitis or in good health (not recorded which). The sample taken for sequencing was blood, either unsorted or a sorted T cell fraction (not recorded which). The V call is TRBV12-3 or TRBV12-4, the J call TRBJ1-2, with TRBD1 identical over 11 bases. The CDR3 coding sequence is TGTGCCAGCAGTCCGGGACAGGGGGACTATGGCTACACCTTC. Translating it yields CASSPGQGDYGYTF.